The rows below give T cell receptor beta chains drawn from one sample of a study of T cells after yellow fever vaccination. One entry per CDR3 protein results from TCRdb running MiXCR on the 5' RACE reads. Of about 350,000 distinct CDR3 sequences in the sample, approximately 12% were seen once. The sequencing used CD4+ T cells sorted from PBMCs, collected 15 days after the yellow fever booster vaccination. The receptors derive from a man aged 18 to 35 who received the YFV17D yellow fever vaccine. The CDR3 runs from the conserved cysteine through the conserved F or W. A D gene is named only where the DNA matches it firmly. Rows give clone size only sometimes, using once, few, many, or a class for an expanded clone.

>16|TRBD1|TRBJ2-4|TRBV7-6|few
CASSVRDRVAKNIQYF
TGTGCCAGCAGCGTTCGGGACAGGGTGGCCAAAAACATTCAGTACTTC
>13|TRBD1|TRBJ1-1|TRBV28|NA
CASGDRLNTEAFF
TGTGCCAGCGGGGACAGACTTAACACTGAAGCTTTCTTT
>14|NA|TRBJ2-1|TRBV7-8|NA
CASSPRPPHNEQFF
TGTGCCAGCAGCCCACGTCCCCCCCACAATGAGCAGTTCTTC
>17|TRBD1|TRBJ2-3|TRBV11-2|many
CASSSDRGSWGSDTQYF
TGTGCCAGCAGTTCGGACAGGGGGTCTTGGGGGTCAGATACGCAGTATTTT
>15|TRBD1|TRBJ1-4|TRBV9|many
CASSPRTGVNEKLFF
TGTGCCAGCAGCCCAAGGACAGGGGTCAATGAAAAACTGTTTTTT
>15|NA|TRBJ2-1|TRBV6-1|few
CASSETGSSYNEQFF
TGTGCCAGCAGTGAAACGGGGAGCTCCTACAATGAGCAGTTCTTC
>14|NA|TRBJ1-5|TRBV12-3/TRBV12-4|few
CASSNRENRQPQHF
TGTGCCAGCAGTAACCGGGAAAATCGCCAGCCCCAGCATTTT
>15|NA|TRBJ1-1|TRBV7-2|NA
CASSPRDFMVTEAFF
TGTGCCAGCAGCCCCCGGGACTTCATGGTCACTGAAGCTTTCTTT
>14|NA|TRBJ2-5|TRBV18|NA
CASSPNSGQETQYF
TGTGCCAGCTCACCAAATTCGGGTCAAGAGACCCAGTACTTC
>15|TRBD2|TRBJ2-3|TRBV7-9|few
CASSLLGGVSDTQYF
TGTGCCAGCAGCTTACTCGGGGGGGTGTCCGATACGCAGTATTTT
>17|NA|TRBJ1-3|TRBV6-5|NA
CASSSHNDRSSGNTIYF
TGTGCCAGCAGTTCACACAATGACAGATCCTCTGGAAACACCATATATTTT
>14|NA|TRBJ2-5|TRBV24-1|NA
CATSESGPQETQYF
TGTGCCACCAGTGAATCCGGTCCCCAAGAGACCCAGTACTTC
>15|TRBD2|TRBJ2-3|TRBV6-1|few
CASNILAGGPDTQYF
TGTGCCAGCAACATACTAGCGGGGGGCCCAGATACGCAGTATTTT
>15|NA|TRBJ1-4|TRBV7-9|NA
CASSLTSVRNEKLFF
TGTGCCAGCAGCTTAACGTCCGTGAGAAATGAAAAACTGTTTTTT
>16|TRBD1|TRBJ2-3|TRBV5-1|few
CASSQQTGAFTDTQYF
TGCGCCAGCAGCCAACAGACAGGGGCCTTCACAGATACGCAGTATTTT
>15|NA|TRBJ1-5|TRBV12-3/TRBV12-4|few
CASTDRGNPNQPQHF
TGTGCCAGCACGGATCGTGGCAACCCCAATCAGCCCCAGCATTTT
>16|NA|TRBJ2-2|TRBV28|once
CASSLFGQFNTGELFF
TGTGCCAGCAGTTTATTCGGGCAATTCAACACCGGGGAGCTGTTTTTT
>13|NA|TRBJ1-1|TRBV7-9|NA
CASSLTGRGEAFF
TGTGCCAGCAGCTTAACGGGGCGCGGTGAAGCTTTCTTT
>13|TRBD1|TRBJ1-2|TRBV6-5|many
CASSVGGGRGYTF
TGTGCCAGCAGTGTCGGAGGGGGCAGGGGCTACACCTTC
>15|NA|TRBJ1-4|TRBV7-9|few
CASSPGEGANEKLFF
TGTGCCAGCAGCCCAGGGGAGGGGGCTAATGAAAAACTGTTTTTT
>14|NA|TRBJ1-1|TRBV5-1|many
CASSLGRTNTEAFF
TGCGCCAGCAGCTTAGGGCGGACTAACACTGAAGCTTTCTTT
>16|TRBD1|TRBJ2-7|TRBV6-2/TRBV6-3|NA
CASRGSVIGGFYEQYF
TGTGCCAGCAGAGGATCAGTAATAGGGGGCTTCTACGAGCAGTACTTC
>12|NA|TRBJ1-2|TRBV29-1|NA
CSVEPSRGGYTF
TGCAGCGTTGAACCCAGCAGAGGAGGCTACACCTTC
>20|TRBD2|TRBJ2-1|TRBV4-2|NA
CASSQEEMTSGLLSYNEQFF
TGTGCCAGCAGCCAAGAAGAAATGACTAGCGGGCTACTTTCCTACAATGAGCAGTTCTTC
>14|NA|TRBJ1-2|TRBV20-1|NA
CSARGRQFFYGYTF
TGCAGTGCTAGAGGTCGACAGTTCTTCTATGGCTACACCTTC
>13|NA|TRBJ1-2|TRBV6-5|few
CASSYSVAYGYTF
TGTGCCAGCAGTTACTCGGTGGCATATGGCTACACCTTC
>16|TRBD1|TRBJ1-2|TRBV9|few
CASSADREPVAYGYTF
TGTGCCAGCAGCGCCGACAGGGAGCCAGTCGCCTATGGCTACACCTTC